This note documents a single T cell receptor (beta chain) sequence. Its antigen is as yet unknown. Assay used: immunoSEQ multiplex PCR; TCRdb lists only in-frame clones, some missing. The sample carries about 11,000 clones, more than 60% recorded once. The record originates from a study of CD4+ T cells in melanoma. Germline assignment: CDR1 MNHEY and CDR2 SVGAGI. The CDR3 is 14 residues long. The ends lost 8 bases at V and 4 bases at J; junction bases unmatched: 6. Study-wide results and caveats: Reportedly, melanoma neoantigen-specific CD4+ T cells showed varied differentiation states.

The TCR was taken from a human donor with melanoma. The chain employs TRBV6-5 and TRBJ1-3; 9 nucleotides agree with TRBD1. The specimen sequenced was cells from a culture (not recorded whether cultured in vitro). CDR3 amino acids: CASGSGQGGNTIYF. The CDR3 DNA reads TGTGCCAGCGGCTCGGGACAGGGAGGAAACACCATATATTTT.